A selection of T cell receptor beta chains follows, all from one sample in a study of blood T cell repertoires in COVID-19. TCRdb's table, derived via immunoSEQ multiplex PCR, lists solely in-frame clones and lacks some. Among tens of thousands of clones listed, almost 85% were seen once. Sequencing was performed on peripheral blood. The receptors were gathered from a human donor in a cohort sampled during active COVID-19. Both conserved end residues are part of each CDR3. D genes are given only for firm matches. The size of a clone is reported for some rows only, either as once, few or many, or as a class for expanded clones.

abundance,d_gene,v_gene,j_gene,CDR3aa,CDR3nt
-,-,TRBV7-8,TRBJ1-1,CASSLHGGTEAFF,TGTGCCAGCAGCTTACACGGTGGCACTGAAGCTTTCTTT
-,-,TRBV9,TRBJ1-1,CASSVATGLNTEAFF,TGTGCCAGCAGCGTAGCTACAGGGTTGAACACTGAAGCTTTCTTT
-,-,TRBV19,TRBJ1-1,CASSPPGYTEAFF,TGTGCCAGTAGCCCTCCGGGGTATACTGAAGCTTTCTTT
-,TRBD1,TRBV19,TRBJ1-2,CASSRGQGANGYTF,TGTGCCAGTAGTCGTGGACAGGGGGCGAATGGCTACACCTTC
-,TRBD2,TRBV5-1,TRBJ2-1,CASRRAGGSYNEQFF,TGCGCCAGCAGGAGGGCGGGGGGTTCCTACAATGAGCAGTTCTTC
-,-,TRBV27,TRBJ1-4,CASTIHRTPTNEKLFF,TGTGCCAGCACCATTCACAGGACCCCAACTAATGAAAAACTGTTTTTT
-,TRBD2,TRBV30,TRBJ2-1,CAWGGLAGNEQFF,TGTGCCTGGGGAGGGCTAGCGGGTAATGAGCAGTTCTTC
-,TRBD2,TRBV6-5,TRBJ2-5,CASRELAGRRETQYF,TGTGCCAGCCGAGAGCTAGCGGGGCGCCGAGAGACCCAGTACTTC
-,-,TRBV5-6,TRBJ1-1,CASSLDRNTEAFF,TGTGCCAGCAGCTTGGATCGGAACACTGAAGCTTTCTTT
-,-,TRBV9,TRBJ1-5,CASSVAGKINQPQHF,TGTGCCAGCAGCGTAGCGGGGAAGATCAATCAGCCCCAGCATTTT
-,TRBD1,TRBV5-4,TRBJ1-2,CASSLTGGGGYTF,TGTGCCAGCAGCTTGACAGGGGGCGGGGGCTACACCTTC
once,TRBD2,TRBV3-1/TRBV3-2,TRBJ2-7,CASSLGLAGTTYEQYF,TGTGCCAGCAGCCTGGGACTAGCGGGGACGACCTACGAGCAGTACTTC
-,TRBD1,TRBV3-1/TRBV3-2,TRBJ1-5,CASSQGPGQANQPQHF,TGTGCCAGCAGCCAGGGACCGGGACAGGCAAATCAGCCCCAGCATTTT
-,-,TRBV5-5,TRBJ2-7,CASSLRISGTLSYEQYF,TGTGCCAGCAGCTTGCGCATCTCCGGGACTCTATCCTACGAGCAGTACTTC